This T cell receptor beta chain originates from a study of OX40 agonist ivuxolimab in advanced cancers. Assay: immunoSEQ multiplex PCR; the TCRdb copy retains only in-frame clones and omits some. The table lists about 40,000 clones, approximately 90% of them singletons. The receptor was derived from an adult with an advanced solid tumor such as melanoma, head and neck, liver or kidney cancer. Sequences were derived from CD4+ or CD8+ T cells sorted from blood, sampled in a trial of the OX40 agonist ivuxolimab.

The CDR3 DNA reads as TGTGCCAGTAGTATGCGGGGACAGTCTGGGGCCAACGTCCTGACTTTC. Protein: CASSMRGQSGANVLTF. The rearrangement uses TRBV19 and TRBJ2-6, with TRBD1 as a possible D gene (7 bases). Germline-derived CDR1 and CDR2 are LNHDA and SQIVND (reference sequence). V lost 3 bases to trimming and J lost 1 base, with 10 bases between them. This CDR3 comprises 16 residues.